This is a list of T cell receptor beta chains from one sample in a study of cytomegalovirus exposure and HLA in healthy donors. Sequencing was performed with immunoSEQ multiplex PCR; in TCRdb, only in-frame clones are kept and a portion is missing. The data hold nearly 95,000 clones, with roughly three quarters observed a single time. Sequenced: PBMCs. Receptors were obtained from a woman aged 35 to 49 in good health and CMV-seronegative. Both conserved end residues are part of each CDR3. The order of the fields is J gene, V gene, D gene, clone size, CDR3 protein, CDR3 DNA. D genes are given only for firm matches. Clone size is stated in some rows and not others, as once, few, many or a class when expanded.

J: TRBJ2-7; V: TRBV7-2; D: -; size: -; CDR3: CASSLIQRQYF; DNA: TGTGCCAGCAGCTTAATCCAGCGCCAGTACTTC
J: TRBJ2-1; V: TRBV9; D: TRBD1; size: once; CDR3: CASSVSPTGKNEQFF; DNA: TGTGCCAGCAGCGTTTCTCCGACAGGGAAAAATGAGCAGTTCTTC
J: TRBJ2-6; V: TRBV7-2; D: -; size: -; CDR3: CASSHPLAGRFSGANVLTF; DNA: TGTGCCAGCAGCCATCCCTTGGCGGGCAGATTCTCTGGGGCCAACGTCCTGACTTTC
J: TRBJ1-4; V: TRBV6-5; D: -; size: -; CDR3: CASSYLAATNEKLFF; DNA: TGTGCCAGCAGTTACTTGGCCGCAACTAATGAAAAACTGTTTTTT
J: TRBJ2-1; V: TRBV27; D: TRBD2; size: -; CDR3: CASSPLGSGGKNEQFF; DNA: TGTGCCAGCAGTCCCTTAGGAAGCGGGGGGAAAAATGAGCAGTTCTTC
J: TRBJ2-7; V: TRBV2; D: TRBD1; size: -; CDR3: CASSESLRTGEYYEQYF; DNA: TGTGCCAGCAGTGAAAGTCTAAGGACAGGGGAGTACTACGAGCAGTACTTC
J: TRBJ1-2; V: TRBV30; D: -; size: -; CDR3: CAWIGAANYGYTF; DNA: TGTGCCTGGATTGGAGCAGCTAACTATGGCTACACCTTC
J: TRBJ2-3; V: TRBV7-9; D: -; size: -; CDR3: CASSIRGTSTDTQYF; DNA: TGTGCCAGCAGTATTAGGGGTACGAGCACAGATACGCAGTATTTT
J: TRBJ2-5; V: TRBV4-2; D: TRBD1; size: -; CDR3: CASSQDNKGDRGETQYF; DNA: TGTGCCAGCAGCCAAGATAATAAGGGGGACAGGGGAGAGACCCAGTACTTC
J: TRBJ2-2; V: TRBV27; D: TRBD1; size: -; CDR3: CASSPLTTGHTGDLFF; DNA: TGTGCCAGCAGTCCCCTAACGACAGGGCACACCGGGGATCTGTTTTTT
J: TRBJ2-3; V: TRBV5-1; D: TRBD2; size: -; CDR3: CASSSLAGGVTDTQYF; DNA: TGCGCCAGCAGCTCTCTAGCGGGGGGAGTGACAGATACGCAGTATTTT
J: TRBJ2-7; V: TRBV2; D: TRBD1; size: many; CDR3: CASSYRGLSRYEQYF; DNA: TGTGCCAGCAGTTACAGGGGGTTGTCGAGATACGAGCAGTACTTC
J: TRBJ1-3; V: TRBV25-1; D: -; size: -; CDR3: CASSELGQGRGNTIYF; DNA: TGTGCCAGCAGTGAATTGGGGCAGGGCAGAGGAAACACCATATATTTT
J: TRBJ1-1; V: TRBV2; D: TRBD1; size: once; CDR3: CASSYRDRNTEAFF; DNA: TGTGCCAGCAGTTACCGGGACAGGAACACTGAAGCTTTCTTT
J: TRBJ2-3; V: TRBV10-3; D: -; size: -; CDR3: CAIYSGSTDTQYF; DNA: TGTGCCATCTATTCAGGGAGCACAGATACGCAGTATTTT
J: TRBJ2-2; V: TRBV4-2; D: -; size: -; CDR3: CASSAGANTGELFF; DNA: TGTGCCAGCTCCGCGGGGGCCAACACCGGGGAGCTGTTTTTT
J: TRBJ2-7; V: TRBV18; D: TRBD1; size: once; CDR3: CASSRRQGSYEQYF; DNA: TGTGCCAGCTCACGCCGACAGGGGTCCTACGAGCAGTACTTC
J: TRBJ2-5; V: TRBV19; D: -; size: few; CDR3: CASKRGTDDRAQETQYF; DNA: TGTGCCAGTAAACGCGGGACAGACGATCGGGCACAAGAGACCCAGTACTTC
J: TRBJ1-4; V: TRBV29-1; D: -; size: once; CDR3: CSVGPRGGTNEKLFF; DNA: TGCAGCGTTGGCCCTAGGGGGGGAACAAATGAAAAACTGTTTTTT
J: TRBJ1-3; V: TRBV9; D: -; size: few; CDR3: CASSVGSISGNTIYF; DNA: TGTGCCAGCAGCGTCGGGAGTATCTCTGGAAACACCATATATTTT
J: TRBJ1-1; V: TRBV19; D: -; size: -; CDR3: CASSIAKNTEAFF; DNA: TGTGCCAGTAGTATAGCAAAGAACACTGAAGCTTTCTTT
J: TRBJ2-2; V: TRBV2; D: -; size: -; CDR3: CASSTRTGELFF; DNA: TGTGCCAGCAGTACCAGAACCGGGGAGCTGTTTTTT
J: TRBJ1-6; V: TRBV10-3; D: -; size: -; CDR3: CAITQGFNSPLHF; DNA: TGTGCCATCACCCAGGGGTTTAATTCACCCCTCCACTTT
J: TRBJ1-1; V: TRBV6-5; D: -; size: few; CDR3: CAILGRGRTEAFF; DNA: TGTGCCATCCTAGGGAGGGGACGCACTGAAGCTTTCTTT
J: TRBJ2-3; V: TRBV10-3; D: TRBD2; size: -; CDR3: CAISIAGGATDTQYF; DNA: TGTGCCATCAGCATCGCGGGGGGGGCCACAGATACGCAGTATTTT
J: TRBJ1-2; V: TRBV29-1; D: TRBD1; size: -; CDR3: CSGSTGEGYTF; DNA: TGCAGCGGATCGACAGGGGAGGGCTACACCTTC
J: TRBJ2-7; V: TRBV6-1; D: TRBD1; size: -; CDR3: CASSFGGTVSYEQYF; DNA: TGTGCCAGCAGTTTTGGTGGGACAGTCTCCTACGAGCAGTACTTC
J: TRBJ2-7; V: TRBV5-6; D: -; size: once; CDR3: CASHRAGGVYEQYF; DNA: TGTGCCAGCCACCGAGCTGGGGGCGTCTACGAGCAGTACTTC
J: TRBJ1-2; V: TRBV18; D: TRBD1; size: few; CDR3: CASSTGQAYGYTF; DNA: TGTGCCAGCTCAACAGGACAGGCCTATGGCTACACCTTC
J: TRBJ2-1; V: TRBV7-2; D: TRBD1; size: -; CDR3: CASSAAGTGSNEQFF; DNA: TGTGCCAGCAGCGCCGCCGGGACAGGGTCCAATGAGCAGTTCTTC